A selection of T cell receptor beta chains follows, all from one sample in a study of blood T cell repertoires in COVID-19. Sequencing used immunoSEQ multiplex PCR; TCRdb keeps in-frame clones, though not all of them. The sample contains about 210,000 clones, more than 65% of which appear only once. Sequencing was done on a sample of peripheral blood. The receptors were sampled from a man aged 50 to 60 with active or convalescent COVID-19. Both conserved end residues are part of each CDR3. The D gene is left open where the match is weak. Where a row states a size, it is once, few, many or the class of an expanded clone; other rows omit it.

v_gene	d_gene	abundance	j_gene	CDR3nt	CDR3aa
TRBV5-1	.	.	TRBJ1-3	TGCGCCAGCAGTCACTCCGGGACTTCCATCTGGGGCTCTGGAAACACCATATATTTT	CASSHSGTSIWGSGNTIYF
TRBV6-6	.	.	TRBJ1-2	TGTGCCAGCAGTTCCACTACAGGGACCGTTGGCTATGGCTACACCTTC	CASSSTTGTVGYGYTF
TRBV11-3	.	.	TRBJ2-3	TGTGCCAGCAGCTTCACCGAAGGGGGGGGGTCAGATACGCAGTATTTT	CASSFTEGGGSDTQYF
TRBV5-6	TRBD2	.	TRBJ2-3	TGTGCCAGCAGCTTGAGGACTAGTCTCACAGATACGCAGTATTTT	CASSLRTSLTDTQYF
TRBV7-9	.	.	TRBJ2-5	TGTGCCAGCCAGGTCCGGGGAGGAGAGACCCAGTACTTC	CASQVRGGETQYF
TRBV19	.	.	TRBJ2-2	TGTGCCAGTAGTTACGGGGGGCGCAGGACCGGGGAGCTGTTTTTT	CASSYGGRRTGELFF
TRBV4-3	.	.	TRBJ2-2	TGCGCCAGCAGCCAAAGGACGGGGGGCCACACCGGGGAGCTGTTTTTT	CASSQRTGGHTGELFF
TRBV19	.	few	TRBJ1-5	TGTGCCAGTAGTGGCGGTAGCGGACAGCCCCAGCATTTT	CASSGGSGQPQHF
TRBV19	.	.	TRBJ2-7	TGTGCCAGTAGTATACAGGTTTACTCCTACGAGCAGTACTTC	CASSIQVYSYEQYF
TRBV21-1	.	.	TRBJ2-3	TGTGCCAGCAGCAAACGTACAGGAAAGCGTCACACAGATACGCAGTATTTT	CASSKRTGKRHTDTQYF
TRBV19	TRBD2	.	TRBJ2-1	TGTGCCAGGGGACTAGCGGGAGGGCCGTCCGGTGGTGAGCAGTTCTTC	CARGLAGGPSGGEQFF
TRBV24-1	.	.	TRBJ2-7	TGTGCCACCAGTGATTCAACCAGGGGCTACGAGCAGTACTTC	CATSDSTRGYEQYF
TRBV12-3/TRBV12-4	TRBD1	.	TRBJ2-1	TGTGCCAGCAGCGTGACAGGGGTTGACCAGTTCTTC	CASSVTGVDQFF
TRBV5-1	TRBD1	.	TRBJ1-1	TGCGCCAGCAGCTGGGGGTCACAGGGGATGGGCACTGAAGCTTTCTTT	CASSWGSQGMGTEAFF
TRBV7-9	.	.	TRBJ1-1	TGTGCCAGCAGCTTCGACAAAAACACTGAAGCTTTCTTT	CASSFDKNTEAFF
TRBV19	.	.	TRBJ1-3	TGTGCCAGTCGAATGGGGGGCTCTGGAAACACCATATATTTT	CASRMGGSGNTIYF
TRBV28	TRBD1	.	TRBJ1-2	TGTGCCAGCAGTTATAGACAGGGTGTAGGCGGCTACACCTTC	CASSYRQGVGGYTF
TRBV19	TRBD1	.	TRBJ1-6	TGTGCCAGTAGCACGGGGCCGGGACAGGGGAATTCACCCCTCCACTTT	CASSTGPGQGNSPLHF
TRBV28	TRBD1	.	TRBJ2-7	TGTGCCACTATTACCGGGACAGGGGCCTACGAGCAGTACTTC	CATITGTGAYEQYF
TRBV5-6	TRBD1	.	TRBJ2-2	TGTGCCAGCAGCACGGACAGGTACACCGGGGAGCTGTTTTTT	CASSTDRYTGELFF
TRBV5-1	TRBD1	.	TRBJ1-6	TGCGCCAGCAGCTTATGGGGACAGGGAAAGGCTTCACCCCTCCACTTT	CASSLWGQGKASPLHF
TRBV7-2	.	.	TRBJ2-1	TGTGCCAGCAGCTTAACGGCGACTAGTATTTTTGGTGAGCAGTTCTTC	CASSLTATSIFGEQFF
TRBV7-9	.	.	TRBJ1-1	TGTGCCAGCAGCTTAGAGGACAGAATGAACACTGAAGCTTTCTTT	CASSLEDRMNTEAFF
TRBV10-3	.	once	TRBJ1-1	TGTGCCATCAGTGAGTCCATATCTAGTTTGAACACTGAAGCTTTCTTT	CAISESISSLNTEAFF
TRBV6-5	.	.	TRBJ2-5	TGTGCCAGCGGGGCAGTACAAGAGACCCAGTACTTC	CASGAVQETQYF
TRBV3-1/TRBV3-2	TRBD2	.	TRBJ2-1	TGTGCCAGCAGCCAGGGGACTAGCGGGGGGGGCAATGAGCAGTTCTTC	CASSQGTSGGGNEQFF
TRBV5-1	.	.	TRBJ2-7	TGCGCCAGCAGCTTTCAGGGTCCCACCTACGAGCAGTACTTC	CASSFQGPTYEQYF
TRBV13	TRBD1	.	TRBJ2-7	TGTGCCAGCAGCCCAATTAGGGGGCGCGAGCAGTACTTC	CASSPIRGREQYF
TRBV4-3	.	.	TRBJ1-2	TGCGCCAGCAGCCAAGATGCCACTCGCTATGGCTACACCTTC	CASSQDATRYGYTF
TRBV28	.	.	TRBJ1-2	TGTGCCAGCACCCCAGCGGGGCAGGATGGCTACACCTTC	CASTPAGQDGYTF
TRBV9	TRBD2	.	TRBJ2-1	TGTGCCAGCAGCGTGGAGCCGGGACTAGCGGGAGTAAACGATGAGCAGTTCTTC	CASSVEPGLAGVNDEQFF
TRBV27	.	.	TRBJ2-7	TGTGCCAGCAGTTGGGCCGCCGCTTACGAGCAGTACTTC	CASSWAAAYEQYF
TRBV9	TRBD1	.	TRBJ1-2	TGTGCCAGCAGCGTGGACAGGGGGGGTTCAAACTATGGCTACACCTTC	CASSVDRGGSNYGYTF
TRBV29-1	TRBD2	.	TRBJ2-1	TGCAGCGTTCCAACTAGCGGGGGGCCGCCGGGGTTACAGGGTGAGCAGTTCTTC	CSVPTSGGPPGLQGEQFF
TRBV29-1	.	.	TRBJ1-2	TGCAGCGTTGATGGGGGCGAGGGCTCTGGCTACACCTTC	CSVDGGEGSGYTF
TRBV4-1	.	once	TRBJ2-6	TGCGCCAGCAGCCAAACGGGGTTTGGGGCCAACGTCCTGACTTTC	CASSQTGFGANVLTF
TRBV28	TRBD1	once	TRBJ1-1	TGTGCCAGCAAGCCGGGACAGGTGGGCACTGAAGCTTTCTTT	CASKPGQVGTEAFF
TRBV24-1	TRBD2	few	TRBJ2-2	TGTGCCACCAGTGGGACTAGCGGGGGTAACACCGGGGAGCTGTTTTTT	CATSGTSGGNTGELFF
TRBV7-9	.	once	TRBJ2-1	TGTGCCAGCAGCCCGAGGGTCGGGACACCCTCCTACAATGAGCAGTTCTTC	CASSPRVGTPSYNEQFF
TRBV7-2	TRBD1	once	TRBJ2-1	TGTGCCAGCAGCACCCGACAGGGTGAGAATGAGCAGTTCTTC	CASSTRQGENEQFF
TRBV6-2/TRBV6-3	.	.	TRBJ1-2	TGTGCCAGCAGTTGGGGGACTCATGCTGGCTACACCTTC	CASSWGTHAGYTF